The sequence of this T cell receptor (beta chain) was determined in a study of CD4 T cells in relation to SARS-CoV-2 and coronaviruses. Only in-frame clones appear in the TCRdb table, and some are missing; sequencing was by immunoSEQ multiplex PCR. Of some 40,000 clones in the sample, approximately 82% were seen once. Naive or memory CD4+ cells were cultured 1:1 with T cell-depleted PBMCs plus CEF. Note on this clone: Its target is unknown.

The CDR3 is 15 residues long. Germline V gives CDR1 LGHDT, CDR2 YNNKEL (reference sequence). V lost 6 bases, J lost 3 bases, and 18 bases lay in between. The genes are TRBV3-1 (or the pseudogene TRBV3-2) and TRBJ2-7, with D perhaps TRBD1 (5 bases). Material: naive CD4+ T cells from PBMCs, cultured in vitro. Subset indicated: naive CD4+ T cells isolated by negative enrichment. The receptor's source is an adult with COVID-19. The CDR3 spells CASSSTGRTLYEQYF. The CDR3 DNA reads TGTGCCAGCAGTTCCACAGGCCGGACACTCTACGAGCAGTACTTC.